This T cell receptor beta chain originates from a study of PD-L1 blockade in urothelial cancer. Study-level information: The year 2014 saw patients start atezolizumab, 1,200 mg intravenously every 3 weeks. A median of roughly 130,000 T cells was found in the blood samples.

CDR3 length: 14 residues. Germline V lookup: CDR1 LNHDA, CDR2 SQIVND (reference sequence). Trimming took 3 bases from V and 2 from J, leaving 9 bases between them. Time point indicated: peripheral blood 6 weeks after treatment start. The study enrolled patients with locally advanced or metastatic urothelial carcinoma. A total of 1 to 8 samples per patient were collected pretreatment and on-treatment. The protocol was immunoSEQ multiplex PCR, while the TCRdb copy is restricted to in-frame clones and leaves out a portion. The data contain more than 35,000 clones, 82% of them singletons. The sample was PBMCs, taken around atezolizumab (anti-PD-L1) treatment. The rearrangement uses TRBV19 and TRBJ2-3; D is undetermined. The TCR comes from a man aged 55 to 70 with urothelial cancer. For the CDR3, the DNA is TGTGCCAGTAGTATTGGAGAGACCACAGATACGCAGTATTTT. Its protein product is CASSIGETTDTQYF.